The rows below give T cell receptor beta chains drawn from one sample of a study of blood T cell repertoires in COVID-19. Libraries were prepared by immunoSEQ multiplex PCR; TCRdb keeps only in-frame clonotypes and omits some of them. The sample holds 250,000 to 300,000 clones, 70% to 90% seen once. Sequencing was carried out using peripheral blood. These receptor sequences come from a woman aged 40 to 50 with acute or convalescent COVID-19. Each CDR3 is given with its conserved first and last residue. A D gene is named only where the DNA matches it firmly. Clone size is shown for a subset of rows, as once, few, many or a class of expanded clone.

>-|14|TRBV5-1|TRBD1|TRBJ1-2
TGCGCCAGCAGCCCGGGACAGGGTGGCACCGGCTACACCTTC
CASSPGQGGTGYTF
>-|14|TRBV9|-|TRBJ1-3
TGTGCCAGCAGTCCCGAGTGGAGTGGAAACACCATATATTTT
CASSPEWSGNTIYF
>-|15|TRBV24-1|-|TRBJ2-2
TGTGCCACCAGTCCCCAGGGGGAGGTCACCGGGGAGCTGTTTTTT
CATSPQGEVTGELFF
>once|16|TRBV3-1/TRBV3-2|-|TRBJ2-2
TGTGCCAGCAGCCACTCAGGGACTTCGAACACCGGGGAGCTGTTTTTT
CASSHSGTSNTGELFF
>-|17|TRBV4-1|TRBD2|TRBJ2-3
TGCGCCAGCAGCCACCGCTTTGAGCGGGGGGGTCTAGATACGCAGTATTTT
CASSHRFERGGLDTQYF
>-|12|TRBV9|TRBD1|TRBJ2-1
TGTGCCAGCAGCGCAGAGGACAGGGAGCAGTTCTTC
CASSAEDREQFF
>few|15|TRBV7-8|-|TRBJ1-2
TGTGCCAGCAGCACTTACAGGGAGATTAACTATGGCTACACCTTC
CASSTYREINYGYTF
>-|15|TRBV19|-|TRBJ1-6
TGTGCCAGTAAGCGGGGGGCAACGAATAATTCACCCCTCCACTTT
CASKRGATNNSPLHF
>-|16|TRBV27|-|TRBJ1-6
TGTGCCAGCAGTATACGACTGGGGCAGGTCGCTTCACCCCTCCACTTT
CASSIRLGQVASPLHF
>-|12|TRBV20-1|-|TRBJ1-2
TGCAGTGCTAGTACGGGGAACTATGGCTACACCTTC
CSASTGNYGYTF
>-|17|TRBV19|TRBD2|TRBJ2-3
TGTGCCAGTAGTATTGTTAGCGGGGGTCCCCCTGGAGATACGCAGTATTTT
CASSIVSGGPPGDTQYF
>-|15|TRBV11-3|-|TRBJ2-2
TGTGCCAGCAGCTTAGATGGGGGCACCACCGGGGAGCTGTTTTTT
CASSLDGGTTGELFF
>-|16|TRBV4-2|-|TRBJ2-1
TGTGCCAGCAGCCAAGGACTTTTTGACTCCTACAATGAGCAGTTCTTC
CASSQGLFDSYNEQFF
>-|13|TRBV12-3/TRBV12-4|-|TRBJ1-2
TGTGCCAGCAGCTTCTCTAGGGAGTTAGGCTACACCTTC
CASSFSRELGYTF
>-|15|TRBV7-8|TRBD1|TRBJ2-3
TGTGCCAGCAGCTTAGGATACAGGGGGGAAGATACGCAGTATTTT
CASSLGYRGEDTQYF
>-|16|TRBV24-1|-|TRBJ2-1
TGTGCCACCAGTGATTTCGGGTTACACTCCTACAATGAGCAGTTCTTC
CATSDFGLHSYNEQFF
>-|12|TRBV6-5|-|TRBJ1-1
TGTGCCAGCAGCCTCGGACAGATTGAAGCTTTCTTT
CASSLGQIEAFF
>-|16|TRBV23-1|TRBD1|TRBJ1-3
TGCGCCAGTCCGGGACAGGGTTTTACGTTGGGAAACACCATATATTTT
CASPGQGFTLGNTIYF
>-|13|TRBV5-4|TRBD2|TRBJ2-1
TGTGCCAGCAGCCCCGGGACTAGTAATGAGCAGTTCTTC
CASSPGTSNEQFF
>-|13|TRBV24-1|-|TRBJ2-3
TGTGCCACCAGTGTATCCAGCACAGATACGCAGTATTTT
CATSVSSTDTQYF
>-|18|TRBV7-2|-|TRBJ1-1
TGTGCCAGCAGCCCCTCCCTACTGGGGGGTGGGGTGAACACTGAAGCTTTCTTT
CASSPSLLGGGVNTEAFF
>-|16|TRBV2|TRBD1|TRBJ2-3
TGTGCCAGCAGGGGACAGGGGGCAGGAGCTACAGATACGCAGTATTTT
CASRGQGAGATDTQYF
>few|13|TRBV7-3|-|TRBJ1-6
TGTGCCAGCAGCTTAACGGTCGGTTCACCCCTCCACTTT
CASSLTVGSPLHF
>-|12|TRBV24-1|-|TRBJ2-3
TGTGCCACCAGTGAGGCCACAGATACGCAGTATTTT
CATSEATDTQYF
>-|13|TRBV9|-|TRBJ1-2
TGTGCCAGCAGCGGGGGGAGGTCCTATGGCTACACCTTC
CASSGGRSYGYTF
>-|13|TRBV19|TRBD1|TRBJ1-2
TGTGCCGATTTAGGGACAGGGGCCAGGGGCTACACCTTC
CADLGTGARGYTF
>-|18|TRBV18|TRBD1|TRBJ2-6
TGTGCCAGCTCACCGGGGACAGGGCGAGGCTCTGGGGCCAACGTCCTGACTTTC
CASSPGTGRGSGANVLTF